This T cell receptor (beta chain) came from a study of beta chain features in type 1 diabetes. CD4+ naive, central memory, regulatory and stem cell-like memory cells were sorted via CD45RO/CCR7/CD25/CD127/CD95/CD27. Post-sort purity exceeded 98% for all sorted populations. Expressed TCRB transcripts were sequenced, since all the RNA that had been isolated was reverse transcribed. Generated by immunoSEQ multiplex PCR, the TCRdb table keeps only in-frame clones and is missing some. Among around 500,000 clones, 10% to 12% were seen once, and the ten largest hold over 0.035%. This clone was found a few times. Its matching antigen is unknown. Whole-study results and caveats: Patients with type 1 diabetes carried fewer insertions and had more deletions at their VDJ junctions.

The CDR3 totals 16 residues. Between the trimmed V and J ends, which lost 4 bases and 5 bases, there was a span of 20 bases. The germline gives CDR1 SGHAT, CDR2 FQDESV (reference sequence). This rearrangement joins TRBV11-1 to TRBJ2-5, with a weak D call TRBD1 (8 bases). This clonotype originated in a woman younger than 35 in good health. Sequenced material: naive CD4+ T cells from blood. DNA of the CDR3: TGTGCCAGCAGCTCTATTGGACAGGGAGGGTATGAGACCCAGTACTTC. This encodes CASSSIGQGGYETQYF.